Below, 7 T cell receptor beta chains from the same sample are listed, as sequenced in a study of CD8 T cells in Susac syndrome. The RNA, about 0.5 to 1 ug, was put through reverse transcription using random hexamers. TCRdb re-analysed the immunoSEQ multiplex PCR reads in MiXCR, keeping a single row per CDR3 protein. The table shows about 100,000 distinct CDR3 sequences, with roughly 96% occurring only once. Sequencing was performed on CD8+ T cells from PBMCs. The receptors were gathered from a human donor with Susac syndrome.

The chain uses TRBV29-1 and TRBJ1-4; 7 bases fit TRBD1. The CDR3 consists of 14 residues. Germline CDR1 is SQVTM and CDR2 is ANQGSEA. V lost 6 bases to trimming and J lost 5 bases; unmatched junction nucleotides: 9. The chain's CDR3 is CSVSTTGPNEKLFF. The CDR3 DNA follows: TGCAGCGTAAGCACGACAGGGCCGAATGAAAAACTGTTTTTT.

The rearrangement links TRBV3-1 to TRBJ2-1; 12 bases agree with TRBD2. The V gene end was trimmed by 2 bases and the J gene end by 7 bases; junction bases not matched to a gene: 15. Looked up from germline, CDR1 is LGHDT and CDR2 is YNNKEL (reference sequence). The CDR3 is 19 amino acids. The CDR3, as DNA: TGTGCCAGCAGCCAAATATGGACTAGCGGGGACCCAGGGGGGAATGAGCAGTTCTTC. This translates into CASSQIWTSGDPGGNEQFF.

The chain links TRBV2 to TRBJ1-5; TRBD1 might be the D (6 bases). The length of the CDR3 is 17 residues. CDR1 and CDR2 (germline): SNHLY, FYNNEI. Trimming removed 0 bases at V and 4 bases at J, with 16 bases between. CDR3 loop: CASSEALPDSFNQPQHF. The DNA of the CDR3 is TGTGCCAGCAGTGAAGCGCTTCCGGACAGTTTTAATCAGCCCCAGCATTTT.

The chain carries TRBV19 and TRBJ1-1; 9 positions match TRBD1. V shed 3 bases, J shed 5 bases, and the junction held 13 bases outside the gene matches. This CDR3 comprises 17 residues. From germline, CDR1 is LNHDA and CDR2 SQIVND (reference sequence). The CDR3, as DNA: TGTGCCAGTAGTATCAAGCTACCGGGACAGGGTGAGACTGAAGCTTTCTTT. Amino acids: CASSIKLPGQGETEAFF.

The rearrangement links TRBV7-9 to TRBJ2-4; 7 bases fit TRBD2. Per the germline V gene, CDR1 is SEHNR and CDR2 is FQNEAQ (reference sequence). V was pared by 5 bases and J by 6 bases, with 10 bases of the junction left unmatched. The CDR3 consists of 15 residues. In DNA form, the CDR3 reads TGTGCCAGCAGCCCCCCTGGGTGGGGGGGAAACATTCAGTACTTC. Amino acids: CASSPPGWGGNIQYF.

The chain employs TRBV12-3 or TRBV12-4 and TRBJ1-1; possibly TRBD1 for D (6 bases). The CDR3 consists of 14 residues. V was shortened by 1 base and J by 4 bases, with 10 bases between the two germline ends. This CDR3 is CASSLGGAGTEAFF. CDR3 DNA sequence: TGTGCCAGCAGTTTAGGGGGGGCTGGCACTGAAGCTTTCTTT.

The DNA for the CDR3 is TGTGCCAGCAGTTTATCGGGGGTGGGAGAGACCCAGTACTTC. It translates to CASSLSGVGETQYF. The V gene is TRBV27, the J gene TRBJ2-5; D tentatively reads TRBD1 or TRBD2 (5 bases each). Germline lookup yields CDR1 MNHEY and CDR2 SMNVEV (reference sequence). Trimming cost V 0 bases and J 4 bases, with 9 bases left between them. The CDR3 length is 14 residues.